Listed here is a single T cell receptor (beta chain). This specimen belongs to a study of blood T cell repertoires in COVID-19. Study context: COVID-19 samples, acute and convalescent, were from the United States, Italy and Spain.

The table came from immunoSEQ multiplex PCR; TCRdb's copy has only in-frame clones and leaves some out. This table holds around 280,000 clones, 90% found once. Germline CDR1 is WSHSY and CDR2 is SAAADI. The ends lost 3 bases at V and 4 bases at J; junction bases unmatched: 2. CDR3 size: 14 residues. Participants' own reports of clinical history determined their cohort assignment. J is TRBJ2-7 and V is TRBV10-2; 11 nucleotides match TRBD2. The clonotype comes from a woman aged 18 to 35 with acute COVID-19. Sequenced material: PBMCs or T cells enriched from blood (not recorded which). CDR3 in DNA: TGCGCCAGCAGTGAAACTAGCGGGAGTTACGAGCAGTACTTC. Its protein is CASSETSGSYEQYF.